These 13 T cell receptor beta chains share one sample of origin, sequenced in a study of T-cell reconstitution after alpha-beta-depleted transplantation in children. This sample's TCRbeta library carried unique molecular identifier barcodes. TCRdb reprocessed the PCR reads via MiXCR and lists one record per CDR3 protein. The sample contains approximately 590,000 distinct CDR3 sequences, over 9.5% of which appear only once. The material was PBMCs from the stem cell graft donor, obtained from the stem cell graft. The receptors stem from a human donor who donated a stem cell graft to a child with acute myeloid leukemia.

This clonotype was seen ten or more times. The rearrangement links TRBV24-1 to TRBJ2-5; 7 positions match TRBD1. The CDR3 sequence is 17 residues long. Germline CDR1 is KGHDR and CDR2 is SFDVKD. J lost 5 bases, V lost 2 bases, and 13 bases had no gene match. As DNA, the CDR3 is TGTGCCACCAGTGATTCCCCTCAAAAGGGGGCAGGGGAGACCCAGTACTTC. This sequence encodes CATSDSPQKGAGETQYF.

This clonotype was found many times. The J gene is TRBJ1-1, the V gene TRBV6-1; no clear D gene. The CDR3 sequence is 13 residues long. V lost 7 bases to trimming and J lost 4 bases, with 13 bases between them. Germline loops: CDR1 MNHNS, CDR2 SASEGT. As DNA, the CDR3 is TGTGCCAGCACCTCTCGCCTGGGCACTGAAGCTTTCTTT. It codes for CASTSRLGTEAFF.

This clonotype was counted at least ten times. The chain has TRBV29-1 and TRBJ2-7, with TRBD2 as a possible D gene (6 bases). The CDR3 is made up of 11 amino acids. Trimming shortened V by 7 bases and J by 6 bases, and 13 bases separated the two germline ends. Per germline, CDR1 SQVTM and CDR2 ANQGSEA. Written as DNA, the CDR3 is TGCAGCGGTTACGGAGGGGTCGAGCAGTACTTC. Amino acids: CSGYGGVEQYF.

This clonotype appeared many times. The CDR3 here is CASSYGGTRSSEQYF. The CDR3 nucleotides are TGTGCCAGCAGCTATGGCGGGACGCGGAGCTCCGAGCAGTACTTC. The V gene is TRBV6-2 or TRBV6-3, the J gene TRBJ2-7, with D maybe TRBD2 (6 bases). CDR3 length equals 15 residues. The V gene lost 6 bases and the J gene lost 6 bases, with 21 bases spanning the gap. Germline V gene sequence: CDR1 MNHEY, CDR2 SVGEGT.

The V call is TRBV5-5, the J call TRBJ2-1; 7 bases fit TRBD2. The trim removed 3 bases at V and 11 bases at J, leaving 8 bases unmatched. Germline values: CDR1 SGHKS, CDR2 YYEKEE (reference sequence). The CDR3 spans 13 residues. In DNA form, the CDR3 reads TGTGCCAGCAGCTGGCTGATAGCGGGCCAGCAGTTCTTC. Residues: CASSWLIAGQQFF.

Many counts were recorded for this clonotype. The gene calls are TRBV20-1 and TRBJ2-6; D gene uncertain. CDR3 length equals 13 residues. CDR1 is DFQATT, CDR2 SNEGSKA, per germline (reference sequence). Trimming left V 1 base short and J 2 bases short, with 3 bases between. The CDR3 region is CSARAPGANVLTF. As DNA, the CDR3 is TGCAGTGCTAGAGCACCTGGGGCCAACGTCCTGACTTTC.

The sample holds many counts of this clonotype. The J gene is TRBJ2-1, the V gene TRBV4-1; D may be TRBD2 (5 bases). The germline gives CDR1 MGHRA, CDR2 YSYEKL. The germline V and J ends were trimmed by 0 bases and 6 bases, with 15 bases remaining between them. The CDR3 sequence is 16 residues long. CDR3 sequence (DNA): TGCGCCAGCAGCCAAGAAATCACGAGAGGGAGCAATGAGCAGTTCTTC. It codes for CASSQEITRGSNEQFF.

This clonotype was seen more than once but under ten times. The CDR3 DNA sequence: TGTGCCAGCAGTTACTCGAGCAGCCGACCGGGACTAGCGGTCACCGGGGAGCTGTTTTTT. This encodes CASSYSSSRPGLAVTGELFF. This rearrangement joins TRBV6-2 or TRBV6-3 to TRBJ2-2; 11 bases fit TRBD2. The germline V gene encodes CDR1 MNHEY and CDR2 SVGEGT. V lost 0 bases, J lost 4 bases, and 13 bases stayed unmatched. The CDR3 sequence is 20 residues long.

This clonotype has a handful of counts. The rearrangement joins TRBV24-1 to TRBJ2-1; the D is unclear. The V gene's germline CDR1 is KGHDR and CDR2 SFDVKD. V gave up 2 bases and J gave up 5 bases, with 0 bases separating them. The CDR3 consists of 11 residues. The CDR3 loop is CATSDYNEQFF. The CDR3 DNA sequence: TGTGCCACCAGTGATTACAATGAGCAGTTCTTC.

V gene TRBV6-1 combines with J gene TRBJ2-7; TRBD1 aligns across 7 bases. With V trimmed by 7 bases and J by 2 bases, 8 bases remained unmatched. Germline values: CDR1 MNHNS, CDR2 SASEGT. CDR3 length: 14 amino acids. Here the CDR3 reads CASKNRQGPYEQYF. DNA for the CDR3: TGTGCCAGCAAAAATCGACAGGGACCCTACGAGCAGTACTTC.

The chain joins TRBV9 to TRBJ2-7; a weak D match, TRBD1 (5 bases). Germline V gene lookup returns CDR1 SGDLS and CDR2 YYNGEE. The CDR3 sequence is 15 residues long. Trimming removed 0 bases at V and 2 bases at J, with 12 bases between. In nucleotides, the CDR3 is TGTGCCAGCAGCGTAGATGCAGGGTGGCCCTACGAGCAGTACTTC. Translating it yields CASSVDAGWPYEQYF.

CDR3 in DNA: TGCAGTGCGTCTTTTGCGGCGGCTGGATGGGACCCCTACAATGAGCAGTTCTTC. Residues: CSASFAAAGWDPYNEQFF. The gene calls are TRBV20-1 and TRBJ2-1; D assignment may be TRBD1 or TRBD2 (5 bases each). Germline V gene sequence: CDR1 DFQATT, CDR2 SNEGSKA (reference sequence). CDR3 length: 18 amino acids. Trimming left V 6 bases short and J 2 bases short, with 26 bases between.

This clonotype was recorded many times. The rearrangement joins TRBV20-1 to TRBJ1-1; D possibly corresponds to TRBD1 (6 bases). The CDR3 loop spans 17 amino acids. The ends were cut back, 0 bases at V and 0 bases at J, with 17 bases in the middle. From germline, CDR1 is DFQATT and CDR2 SNEGSKA (reference sequence). The CDR3 nucleotides read TGCAGTGCTAGAGATCGGCGCAGGGGAGCGTTGAACACTGAAGCTTTCTTT. Its translation: CSARDRRRGALNTEAFF.